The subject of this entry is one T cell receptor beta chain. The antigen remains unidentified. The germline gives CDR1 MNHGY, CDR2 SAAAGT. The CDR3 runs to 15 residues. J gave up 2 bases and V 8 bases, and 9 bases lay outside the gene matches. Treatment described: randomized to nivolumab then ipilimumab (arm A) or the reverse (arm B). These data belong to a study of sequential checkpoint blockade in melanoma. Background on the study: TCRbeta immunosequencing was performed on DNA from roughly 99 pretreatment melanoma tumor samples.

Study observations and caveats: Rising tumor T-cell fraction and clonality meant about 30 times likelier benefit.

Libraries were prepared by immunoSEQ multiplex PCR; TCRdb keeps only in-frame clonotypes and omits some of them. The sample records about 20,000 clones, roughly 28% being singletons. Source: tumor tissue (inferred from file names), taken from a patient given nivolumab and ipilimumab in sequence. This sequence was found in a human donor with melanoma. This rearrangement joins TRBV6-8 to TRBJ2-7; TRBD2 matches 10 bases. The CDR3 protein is CASSQREGRPYEQYF. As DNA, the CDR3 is TGTGCCAGCTCGCAGCGGGAGGGTCGTCCCTACGAGCAGTACTTC.